The sample holds many counts of the clone carrying this TCR beta chain. Its antigen is undetermined. This sample was included in a study of T cells in Graves' hyperthyroidism and ophthalmopathy. Overall study context: The blood sample was taken at first diagnosis, before treatment began. Study-level findings and limits: Ophthalmopathy, as predicted by the model, came a median approximately 5.9 months after the prediction. Among clonotypes expanded in thyroid above 0.001, most were also found in blood.

V lost 4 bases, J lost 5 bases, and 14 bases stayed unmatched. The germline V gene has CDR1 MDHEN and CDR2 SYDVKM. This CDR3 has 16 amino acids. On the basis of clinical symptoms, serum thyroxine and TRAb, thyroid ultrasound and orbital computed tomography, diagnoses were made. RNA transcripts gave rise to amplified TCR beta CDR3 regions. First-round RT-PCR of the TCR CDR3 relied on the HTBI primer set. MiXCR, run by TCRdb on the multiplex PCR reads, gives a single entry per CDR3 protein. This table has approximately 600,000 distinct CDR3 sequences, around 13% appearing once. What was sequenced was blood. The receptor was derived from a woman between 25 and 40 years old with Graves' hyperthyroidism that later progressed to Graves' ophthalmopathy. This chain connects TRBV28 to TRBJ2-7, with TRBD2 matching over 7 bases. DNA for the CDR3: TGTGCCAGCAGTTCGCTCGGGGCGGGAGAAAGGGACGAGCAGTACTTC. Amino acids: CASSSLGAGERDEQYF.